This T cell receptor (beta chain) derives from a study of cytotoxic CD8 clonotypes in ibrutinib-treated CLL. CDR3 length equals 13 residues. Trimming shortened V by 2 bases and J by 0 bases, and 8 bases separated the two germline ends. Germline V lookup: CDR1 GTSNPN, CDR2 SVGIG (reference sequence). Sequencing used immunoSEQ multiplex PCR; TCRdb keeps in-frame clones, though not all of them. Among approximately 200,000 clones listed, 55% to 85% were seen once. Source: PBMCs, taken after 24 months of ibrutinib treatment. The chain has TRBV30 and TRBJ2-7; D gene uncertain. This TCR derives from a human donor with chronic lymphocytic leukemia. The CDR3 DNA follows: TGTGCCTGGAGTTCAGCCCGCTCCTACGAGCAGTACTTC. This codes for CAWSSARSYEQYF.